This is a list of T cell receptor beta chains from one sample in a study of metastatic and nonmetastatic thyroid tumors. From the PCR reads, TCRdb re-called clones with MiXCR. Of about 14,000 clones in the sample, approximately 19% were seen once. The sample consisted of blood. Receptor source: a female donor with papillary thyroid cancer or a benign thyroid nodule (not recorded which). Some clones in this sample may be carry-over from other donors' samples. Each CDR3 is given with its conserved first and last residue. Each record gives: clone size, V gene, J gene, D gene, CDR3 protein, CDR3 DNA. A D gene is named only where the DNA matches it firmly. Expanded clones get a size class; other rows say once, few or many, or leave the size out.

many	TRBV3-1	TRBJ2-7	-	CASSQVMRDSDQYF	TGTGCCAGCAGCCAAGTGATGAGGGACTCGGATCAGTACTTC
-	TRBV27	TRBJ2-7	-	CASSWGGGGLREQYF	TGTGCCAGCAGTTGGGGTGGAGGGGGACTGCGCGAGCAGTACTTC
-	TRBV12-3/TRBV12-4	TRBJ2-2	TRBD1	CSSTIRQGARELFF	TGTTCCAGCACGATAAGACAGGGGGCCCGGGAGCTGTTTTTT
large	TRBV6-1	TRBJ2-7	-	CASSARRTTAYEQYF	TGTGCCAGCAGTGCAAGGAGGACTACCGCATACGAGCAGTACTTC
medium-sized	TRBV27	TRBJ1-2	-	CASSYTYPGRQTNYGYTF	TGTGCCAGCAGTTACACCTACCCGGGTCGGCAAACTAACTATGGCTACACCTTC
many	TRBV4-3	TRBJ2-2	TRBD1	CASSQVLDTTGDTGELFF	TGCGCCAGCAGCCAGGTTCTCGACACCACAGGGGACACCGGGGAGCTGTTTTTT
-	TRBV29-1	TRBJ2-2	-	CSVRLARGTGELFF	TGCAGCGTCCGACTAGCCAGGGGTACCGGGGAGCTGTTTTTT
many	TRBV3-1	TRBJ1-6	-	CASSLGFSPLHF	TGTGCCAGCAGCCTGGGTTTTTCACCCCTCCACTTT
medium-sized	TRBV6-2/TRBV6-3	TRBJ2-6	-	CASSYFVGRSRSGANVLTF	TGTGCCAGCAGTTACTTCGTAGGGAGGTCCCGCTCTGGGGCCAACGTCCTGACTTTC
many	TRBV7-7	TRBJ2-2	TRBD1	CASSLGQGNTGELFF	TGTGCTAGCAGCTTAGGACAGGGGAACACCGGGGAGCTGTTTTTT
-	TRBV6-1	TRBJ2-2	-	CASSDVLTQFAITWELFF	TGTGCCAGCAGTGATGTGTTAACCCAGTTCGCGATCACCTGGGAGCTGTTTTTT
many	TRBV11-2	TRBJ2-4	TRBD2	CASSFRGLAGVNIQYF	TGTGCCAGCAGCTTCCGCGGACTAGCGGGAGTAAACATTCAGTACTTC
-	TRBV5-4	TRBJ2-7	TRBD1	CASSSGQVSLNEQYF	TGTGCCAGCAGCTCAGGACAGGTGTCGCTGAACGAGCAGTACTTC
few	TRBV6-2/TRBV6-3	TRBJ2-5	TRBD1	CVGSYSLGTGGETQYF	TGTGTCGGCAGTTACTCCCTAGGTACAGGGGGAGAGACCCAGTACTTC
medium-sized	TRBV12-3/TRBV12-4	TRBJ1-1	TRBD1	CASSPLDRGGTEAFF	TGTGCCAGCAGTCCACTCGACAGGGGGGGAACTGAAGCTTTCTTT
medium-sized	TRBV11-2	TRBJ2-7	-	CASSLGWGNEQYF	TGTGCCAGCAGCTTAGGGTGGGGGAACGAGCAGTACTTC
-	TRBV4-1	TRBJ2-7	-	CASSQVIGISSSYEQYF	TGCGCCAGCAGCCAAGTAATCGGGATAAGTTCATCATACGAGCAGTACTTC
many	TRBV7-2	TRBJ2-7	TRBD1	CASSLATGSFYEQYF	TGTGCCAGCAGCTTAGCGACAGGGTCTTTCTACGAGCAGTACTTC
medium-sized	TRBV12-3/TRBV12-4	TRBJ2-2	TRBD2	CASSPLAGGPFGELFF	TGTGCCAGCAGCCCCCTAGCGGGAGGGCCGTTCGGGGAGCTGTTTTTT
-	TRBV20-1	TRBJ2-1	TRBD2	CSAFSGLAGVRYNEQFF	TGCAGTGCTTTCTCGGGACTAGCGGGAGTAAGGTACAATGAGCAGTTCTTC
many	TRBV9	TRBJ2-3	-	CASSERGGRFDTQYF	TGTGCCAGCAGCGAGAGAGGGGGGAGATTTGATACGCAGTATTTT
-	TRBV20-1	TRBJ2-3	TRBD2	CSARPGTSGITDTQYF	TGCAGTGCTAGACCCGGGACTAGCGGGATCACAGATACGCAGTATTTT
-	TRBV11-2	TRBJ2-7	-	CASSQGSGLEQYF	TGTGCCAGCAGCCAAGGCTCGGGGCTTGAGCAGTACTTC
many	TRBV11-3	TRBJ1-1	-	CASSKVRRTEAFF	TGTGCCAGCAGCAAGGTACGGCGCACTGAAGCCTTCTTT
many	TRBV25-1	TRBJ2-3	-	CASSETSDTQYF	TGTGCCAGCAGTGAAACTTCAGATACGCAGTATTTT
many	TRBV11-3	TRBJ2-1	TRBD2	CASSELLAGGRNEQFF	TGTGCCAGCAGCGAACTCCTAGCGGGAGGTCGGAATGAGCAGTTCTTC